The T cell receptor beta chain described here comes from a study of OX40 agonist ivuxolimab in advanced cancers. For the study at large: A history of anti-PD-1, anti-PD-L1 or anti-CTLA-4 therapy was acceptable, and about 37% had some.

Sequencing was performed with immunoSEQ multiplex PCR; in TCRdb, only in-frame clones are kept and a portion is missing. The sample comprises tens of thousands of clones, around 89% of which are singletons, and roughly 1.8% rests with the top ten. Patients were ineligible given autoimmune disease history or systemic immunosuppression. The CDR3 totals 14 residues. CDR1 and CDR2 (germline): KGHSH, LQKENI. With 2 bases removed from V and 4 bases from J, the gap between germline ends came to 11 bases. Study observations and caveats: Researchers report that CD8+ T cells had, on average, more expanded clones than CD4+.

Points on this clone: Its antigen is not identified.

This chain uses TRBV18 with TRBJ2-5; D unresolved. The material sequenced was CD4+ or CD8+ T cells sorted from blood, taken in a trial of the OX40 agonist ivuxolimab. This TCR was recovered from an adult with an advanced solid tumor such as melanoma, head and neck, liver or kidney cancer. The CDR3 spells CASSPSVRGETQYF. In DNA, the CDR3 is TGTGCCAGCTCACCATCGGTTAGAGGAGAGACCCAGTACTTC.